This paragraph reports one TCR beta chain. What it binds is unknown. The data belong to a study of T cell responses to AZD1222 COVID-19 vaccine. Study-level points and caveats: The donors showed a predominance of white British ancestry and of females, with possible underestimation of clonal diversity. Distributed over spike, vaccine-associated CD4 TCRs predominated at 160-218 and 743-854.

The CDR3 contains 13 residues. V was trimmed by 6 bases and J by 2 bases, leaving 8 bases between them. Method: immunoSEQ multiplex PCR; TCRdb's copy keeps in-frame clones and lacks some. Among nearly 95,000 clones listed, roughly 89% were seen once. The TCR sequence derives from an adult in good health. The starting material was peripheral blood, obtained on day 0 of AZD1222 vaccination. The rearrangement joins TRBV12-3 or TRBV12-4 to TRBJ1-3; D is ambiguous. The CDR3 DNA reads as TGTGCCAGCAGCGACGTAACTGGAAACACCATATATTTT. Translated, it gives CASSDVTGNTIYF.